Below are 23 T cell receptor beta chains sequenced from a single sample in a study of OX40 agonist ivuxolimab in advanced cancers. The repertoire was sequenced with immunoSEQ multiplex PCR; TCRdb's copy has only in-frame clones and lacks some. The data contain tens of thousands of clones, 75% to 90% of them singletons. Material: CD4+ or CD8+ T cells sorted from blood, obtained in a trial of the OX40 agonist ivuxolimab. The origin of the receptors is an adult with an advanced solid tumor such as melanoma, head and neck, liver or kidney cancer.

J is TRBJ2-3 and V is TRBV7-6; D ambiguous. V lost 5 bases, J lost 0 bases, and 15 bases lay in between. Germline V gives CDR1 SGHVS, CDR2 FNYEAQ. The CDR3 totals 16 residues. CDR3 residues: CASSPQSRSSTDTQYF. The CDR3, as DNA: TGTGCCAGCAGCCCCCAGTCCAGATCTAGCACAGATACGCAGTATTTT.

V gene TRBV28 combines with J gene TRBJ1-2; the match to TRBD1 covers 10 bases. The CDR3 is made up of 13 amino acids. Germline values: CDR1 MDHEN, CDR2 SYDVKM. V lost 4 bases and J lost 8; bases outside the gene matches: 4. The CDR3 loop is CASSSGQGGGYTF. As DNA, the CDR3 is TGTGCCAGCAGTTCCGGACAGGGGGGAGGCTACACCTTC.

V usage is TRBV7-9 and J usage is TRBJ2-1, with D hard to call. The CDR3 consists of 11 residues. Germline V gene sequence: CDR1 SEHNR, CDR2 FQNEAQ (reference sequence). The V gene lost 5 bases and the J gene lost 5 bases, with 4 bases spanning the gap. The DNA of the CDR3 is TGTGCCAGCAGCCGAGACAATGAGCAGTTCTTC. This codes for CASSRDNEQFF. Supplemented by reference TRBV7-9 and TRBJ2-1, the full variable domain reads DTGVSQNPRHKITKRGQNVTFRCDPISEHNRLYWYRQTLGQGPEFLTYFQNEAQLEKSRLLSDRFSAERPKGSFSTLEIQRTEQGDSAMYLCASSRDNEQFFGPGTRLTVL.

The CDR3 protein is CASSSSAGVTDTQYF. CDR3 nucleotide sequence: TGTGCCAGCAGCTCTTCGGCGGGAGTGACAGATACGCAGTATTTT. The V and J genes are TRBV6-6 and TRBJ2-3; 7 positions match TRBD2. Trimming took 6 bases from V and 3 from J; bases not matched to a gene: 9. CDR1 and CDR2 (germline): MNHNY, SVGAGI (reference sequence). This CDR3 comprises 15 residues.

The V and J genes are TRBV10-1 and TRBJ1-4, with D hard to call. The CDR3 runs to 10 residues. Between the trimmed V and J ends, which lost 8 bases and 6 bases, there was a span of 4 bases. Germline assignment: CDR1 WNHNN and CDR2 SYGVQD (reference sequence). The CDR3 sequence is CASGDEKLFF. The CDR3 DNA reads TGCGCCAGCGGCGATGAAAAACTGTTTTTT.

The CDR3 reads CASSMDSSGGGQYF. DNA for the CDR3: TGTGCCAGTAGTATGGACTCAAGCGGGGGGGGTCAGTATTTT. The V call is TRBV19, the J call TRBJ2-3; 10 positions match TRBD2. CDR3 length: 14 amino acids. The junction had 9 bases not matched to a gene; V was cut back by 3 bases and J by 12 bases. Germline V gives CDR1 LNHDA, CDR2 SQIVND (reference sequence).

V gene TRBV5-1 combines with J gene TRBJ2-6, with a weak D call TRBD2 (6 bases). The CDR3 covers 14 residues. Germline V gene data show CDR1 as SGHRS and CDR2 as YFSETQ. V gave up 4 bases and J gave up 3 bases, with 8 bases separating them. CDR3 nucleotide sequence: TGCGCCAGCAGCGCGGGGCTTGGGGCCAACGTCCTGACTTTC. Translation gives CASSAGLGANVLTF.

The chain uses TRBV6-5 and TRBJ1-6; D is undetermined. V lost 4 bases to trimming and J lost 6 bases, with 10 bases between them. Germline V CDR1 and CDR2: MNHEY, SVGAGI. The CDR3 spans 14 residues. CDR3 in DNA: TGTGCCAGCAGTTCACCCTTATCTAATTCACCCCTCCACTTT. The encoded protein is CASSSPLSNSPLHF.

V is TRBV5-1 and J is TRBJ1-1; no firm D call. The CDR3 is made up of 13 amino acids. Germline-derived CDR1 and CDR2 are SGHRS and YFSETQ. Trimming left V 4 bases short and J 6 bases short, with 13 bases between. CDR3 sequence (DNA): TGCGCCAGCAGCCGGGCAGGAGGGCCTGAAGCTTTCTTT. Its protein is CASSRAGGPEAFF.

This rearrangement joins TRBV27 to TRBJ2-7; D gene uncertain. Germline lookup yields CDR1 MNHEY and CDR2 SMNVEV (reference sequence). This CDR3 comprises 13 residues. V shed 2 bases and J shed 4 bases, with 9 bases lying between them. The CDR3 protein is CASSLKVGYEQYF. The CDR3 region has the DNA TGTGCCAGCAGTTTAAAGGTAGGGTACGAGCAGTACTTC.

The rearrangement joins TRBV14 to TRBJ1-1; unclear D gene. CDR1 SGHDN and CDR2 FVKESK come from the germline V gene. The length of the CDR3 is 16 residues. V dropped 2 bases and J dropped 0 bases, with 13 bases sitting between them. CDR3 sequence reads: CASSQNLAAMNTEAFF. The CDR3 nucleotides read TGTGCCAGCAGCCAAAATCTGGCAGCCATGAACACTGAAGCTTTCTTT.

This sequence joins TRBV6-1 and TRBJ2-5, with D tentatively TRBD1 (7 bases). The V gene's germline CDR1 is MNHNS and CDR2 SASEGT. Between the trimmed V and J ends, which lost 2 bases and 4 bases, there was a span of 17 bases. The length of the CDR3 is 16 residues. The DNA of the CDR3 is TGTGCCAGCAGTGAAACATTTGGGCAGGGGGGAGAGACCCAGTACTTC. Protein sequence: CASSETFGQGGETQYF.

This clone was seen once. One junction end disagrees with the germline gene, perhaps due to a read error. The CDR3 loop reads CASSLWTGAGQETQYF. CDR3 nucleotide sequence: TGTGCCAGCAGTCTATGGACAGGAGCCGGACAAGAGACCCAGTACTTC. The chain is built from TRBV28 and TRBJ2-5, with 7 bases that match TRBD1. The germline CDR1 and CDR2 sequences are MDHEN and SYDVKM. The CDR3 runs to 16 residues.

Only one count was recorded for this clone. The V and J genes are TRBV25-1 and TRBJ2-3, with D perhaps matching TRBD2 (6 bases). The CDR3 runs 15 residues. Trimming left V 3 bases short and J 4 bases short, with 14 bases between. In germline, CDR1 is MGHDK, CDR2 SYGVNS. CDR3 nucleotides: TGTGCCAGCAGTGAGCTCGGGGGAATGGCAGATACGCAGTATTTT. Protein product: CASSELGGMADTQYF. The full variable domain, completed using reference TRBV25-1 and TRBJ2-3, is EADIYQTPRYLVIGTGKKITLECSQTMGHDKMYWYQQDPGMELHLIHYSYGVNSTEKGDLSSESTVSRIRTEHFPLTLESARPSHTSQYLCASSELGGMADTQYFGPGTRLTVL.

This chain links TRBV19 with TRBJ2-1; D may be TRBD2 (6 bases). This CDR3 region has 17 residues. The germline V gene encodes CDR1 LNHDA and CDR2 SQIVND (reference sequence). V dropped 4 bases and J dropped 4 bases, with 20 bases sitting between them. CDR3 protein: CASSTHLGAGPYNEQFF. The DNA of the CDR3 is TGTGCCAGTAGTACCCACCTCGGAGCGGGCCCTTACAATGAGCAGTTCTTC.

J is TRBJ2-5 and V is TRBV5-1; 8 bases map to TRBD2. Germline V gives CDR1 SGHRS, CDR2 YFSETQ. CDR3 size: 14 residues. V was pared by 0 bases and J by 3 bases, with 1 base of the junction left unmatched. CDR3 nucleotides: TGCGCCAGCAGCTTGGAACTAGCGGAAGAGACCCAGTACTTC. Amino acid sequence: CASSLELAEETQYF.

A few counts support this clone. V gene TRBV30 combines with J gene TRBJ1-1; unclear D gene. V lost 5 bases, J lost 4 bases, and 8 bases lay in between. Germline CDR1 and CDR2: GTSNPN and SVGIG (reference sequence). The CDR3 is made up of 11 amino acids. CDR3: CAWGMRTEAFF. The CDR3 region has the DNA TGTGCCTGGGGAATGCGCACTGAAGCTTTCTTT. The whole variable domain, remainder taken from reference TRBV30 and TRBJ1-1, is SQTIHQWPATLVQPVGSPLSLECTVEGTSNPNLYWYRQAAGRGLQLLFYSVGIGQISSEVPQNLSASRPQDRQFILSSKKLLLSDSGFYLCAWGMRTEAFFGQGTRLTVV.

The genes are TRBV30 and TRBJ1-5; no clear D. This CDR3 contains 16 residues. CDR1 is GTSNPN, CDR2 SVGIG, per germline (reference sequence). V shed 0 bases and J shed 0 bases, with 12 bases lying between them. CDR3 DNA sequence: TGTGCCTGGAGTGTACGGGTCGGAAATAGCAATCAGCCCCAGCATTTT. This sequence encodes CAWSVRVGNSNQPQHF.

V gene TRBV7-6 combines with J gene TRBJ1-2, with D perhaps TRBD1 (5 bases). The CDR3 has 16 residues. The germline V gene encodes CDR1 SGHVS and CDR2 FNYEAQ. V dropped 0 bases and J dropped 6 bases, with 17 bases sitting between them. Written as DNA, the CDR3 is TGTGCCAGCAGCTTAGCCCCAGGGATGGTGAGGGATGGCTACACCTTC. Amino acids: CASSLAPGMVRDGYTF.

This chain joins TRBV15 and TRBJ2-1; D unclear. The V end was cut by 3 bases, the J end by 0 bases, with 9 bases between. The CDR3 consists of 15 residues. The germline CDR1 and CDR2 sequences are LNHNV and YYDKDF (reference sequence). DNA of the CDR3: TGTGCCACCAGCAGGGAAGTCCGCTCCTACAATGAGCAGTTCTTC. Protein sequence: CATSREVRSYNEQFF. The full variable domain, with the rest looked up from reference TRBV15 and TRBJ2-1, is DAMVIQNPRYQVTQFGKPVTLSCSQTLNHNVMYWYQQKSSQAPKLLFHYYDKDFNNEADTPDNFQSRRPNTSFCFLDIRSPGLGDTAMYLCATSREVRSYNEQFFGPGTRLTVL.

This clone was seen only once. The gene calls are TRBV6-6 and TRBJ1-3; tentative D call: TRBD1 (5 bases). The CDR3 extends over 15 amino acids. Between the trimmed V and J ends, which lost 4 bases and 0 bases, there was a span of 10 bases. Germline CDR1 reads MNHNY; CDR2 reads SVGAGI (reference sequence). The CDR3 reads CASSWDRSSGNTIYF. The CDR3 DNA reads as TGTGCCAGCAGTTGGGACCGTTCCTCTGGAAACACCATATATTTT.

The CDR3 here is CAISATGYNSPLHF. The CDR3 nucleotides are TGTGCCATCAGTGCCACAGGCTATAATTCACCCCTCCACTTT. The V and J genes are TRBV10-3 and TRBJ1-6; possibly TRBD1 for D (5 bases). Germline V CDR1 and CDR2: ENHRY, SYGVKD. The CDR3 is 14 amino acids. With 4 bases removed from V and 3 bases from J, the gap between germline ends came to 7 bases.

The chain is built from TRBV25-1 and TRBJ2-3; D might be TRBD1 or TRBD2, each matching 6 bases. The ends were cut back, 7 bases at V and 4 bases at J, with 15 bases in the middle. This CDR3 spans 14 amino acids. Germline V CDR1 and CDR2: MGHDK, SYGVNS. CDR3 sequence: CASTSKGGPDTQYF. The CDR3 DNA follows: TGTGCCAGCACCTCGAAGGGGGGCCCAGATACGCAGTATTTT.